This T cell receptor (beta chain) appears in the sequencing data of a study of blood T cell repertoires in COVID-19. Study in general: COVID-19 samples collected from the United States, Italy and Spain covered acute and convalescent phases. PBMCs, B-cell-depleted T cells, or T cells were the source of the cDNA or gDNA that made up the material.

The CDR3 has 16 amino acids. Germline loops: CDR1 MDHEN, CDR2 SYDVKM. Deletions cut 6 bases from V and 3 bases from J, with 18 bases between. Per the study methods: The assay estimated nucleated cells by amplifying reference gene primers. Some clones are missing from TCRdb's copy, which holds only in-frame ones; the method was immunoSEQ multiplex PCR. The V and J calls and clone size were taken over from that table, and D and trimming were inferred from the DNA. The data hold around 200,000 clones, with roughly 80% observed a single time. The receptor comes from a human donor in a cohort sampled during active COVID-19. This chain uses TRBV28 with TRBJ1-5, with D tentatively TRBD1 (5 bases). Sequencing used peripheral blood. The CDR3 DNA sequence: TGTGCCAGCAGGGGACTCAGGGTAACACACAATCAGCCCCAGCATTTT. Protein product: CASRGLRVTHNQPQHF.